This TCR beta chain was sequenced in a study of T cell changes during pregnancy in multiple sclerosis. Profiled with immunoSEQ multiplex PCR; TCRdb holds only in-frame clones, not every one. The sample carries approximately 79,000 clones, 93% recorded once. Trimming cost V 4 bases and J 6 bases; bases outside gene matches: 11. Germline lookup yields CDR1 MNHEY and CDR2 SMNVEV (reference sequence). The CDR3 loop spans 16 amino acids. The material was peripheral blood, obtained in the second trimester of pregnancy. This sequence originates from a female donor in good health, enrolled as a control in a pregnancy study. The genes are TRBV27 and TRBJ2-1; TRBD1 aligns across 8 bases. The CDR3: CASSSLTGGSSNEQFF. In DNA form, the CDR3 reads TGTGCCAGCAGTTCTTTAACAGGGGGGAGCTCCAATGAGCAGTTCTTC.